Listed below are T cell receptor beta chains from one sample, sequenced in a study of shared clonotypes between healthy human individuals. TCRdb's copy holds only in-frame clones and misses some; the assay was immunoSEQ multiplex PCR. The repertoire consists of about 510,000 clones, with roughly 95% occurring once and the leading ten covering 0.05% to 0.07%. The specimen was naive CD4+ T cells sorted from blood. The origin of the receptors is a woman under 40 in good health. Both conserved end residues are part of each CDR3. The order of the fields is J gene, CDR3 length, V gene, clone size, D gene, CDR3 protein, CDR3 DNA. D genes are given only for firm matches. Clone size is shown for a subset of rows, as once, few, many or a class of expanded clone.

J gene: TRBJ2-5; CDR3 length: 13; V gene: TRBV28; clone size: once; D gene: TRBD1; CDR3 protein: CASSSGQGATQYF; CDR3 DNA: TGTGCCAGCAGTTCTGGACAGGGTGCGACCCAGTACTTC
J gene: TRBJ1-1; CDR3 length: 16; V gene: TRBV18; clone size: .; D gene: .; CDR3 protein: CASSPLERGLGTEAFF; CDR3 DNA: TGTGCCAGCTCACCGCTAGAGAGGGGGTTAGGCACTGAAGCTTTCTTT
J gene: TRBJ2-4; CDR3 length: 18; V gene: TRBV2; clone size: .; D gene: .; CDR3 protein: CASSEVRIGQRAKNIQYF; CDR3 DNA: TGTGCCAGCAGTGAAGTTAGAATAGGACAGAGAGCCAAAAACATTCAGTACTTC
J gene: TRBJ2-7; CDR3 length: 13; V gene: TRBV19; clone size: .; D gene: .; CDR3 protein: CASSRPNSYEQYF; CDR3 DNA: TGTGCCAGTAGTAGGCCAAACTCCTACGAGCAGTACTTC
J gene: TRBJ1-1; CDR3 length: 14; V gene: TRBV2; clone size: .; D gene: TRBD1; CDR3 protein: CASSSGQPNTEAFF; CDR3 DNA: TGTGCCAGCAGTTCGGGACAGCCTAACACTGAAGCTTTCTTT
J gene: TRBJ2-5; CDR3 length: 17; V gene: TRBV5-4; clone size: .; D gene: TRBD2; CDR3 protein: CASSFPTSGSRWETQYF; CDR3 DNA: TGTGCCAGCAGCTTTCCGACTAGCGGGAGCCGTTGGGAGACCCAGTACTTC
J gene: TRBJ2-7; CDR3 length: 16; V gene: TRBV5-1; clone size: .; D gene: TRBD1; CDR3 protein: CASSLARDRVLYEQYF; CDR3 DNA: TGCGCCAGCAGCTTGGCTAGGGACAGGGTCCTCTACGAGCAGTACTTC
J gene: TRBJ2-7; CDR3 length: 15; V gene: TRBV7-7; clone size: .; D gene: .; CDR3 protein: CASSTRGRQAYEQYF; CDR3 DNA: TGTGCCAGCAGCACCCGGGGACGGCAGGCCTACGAGCAGTACTTC
J gene: TRBJ2-2; CDR3 length: 15; V gene: TRBV7-9; clone size: .; D gene: .; CDR3 protein: CASLRPAWNTGELFF; CDR3 DNA: TGTGCCAGCCTCCGGCCCGCTTGGAACACCGGGGAGCTGTTTTTT
J gene: TRBJ1-3; CDR3 length: 16; V gene: TRBV27; clone size: .; D gene: .; CDR3 protein: CASSPKWVNSGNTIYF; CDR3 DNA: TGTGCCAGCAGCCCTAAATGGGTCAACTCTGGAAACACCATATATTTT
J gene: TRBJ2-3; CDR3 length: 15; V gene: TRBV25-1; clone size: once; D gene: TRBD2; CDR3 protein: CASSDSGRPTDTQYF; CDR3 DNA: TGTGCCAGCAGTGATAGCGGGAGGCCCACAGATACGCAGTATTTT
J gene: TRBJ2-1; CDR3 length: 21; V gene: TRBV4-1; clone size: .; D gene: TRBD2; CDR3 protein: CASSLATGAIAGGRSYNEQFF; CDR3 DNA: TGCGCCAGCAGCCTCGCCACGGGGGCGATAGCGGGAGGCCGCTCCTACAATGAGCAGTTCTTC
J gene: TRBJ2-2; CDR3 length: 14; V gene: TRBV7-7; clone size: .; D gene: .; CDR3 protein: CASSPSQDAGELFF; CDR3 DNA: TGTGCCAGCAGCCCGAGCCAGGATGCCGGGGAGCTGTTTTTT
J gene: TRBJ1-2; CDR3 length: 13; V gene: TRBV10-3; clone size: .; D gene: .; CDR3 protein: CAISDESRVGYTF; CDR3 DNA: TGTGCCATCAGTGATGAGTCCCGGGTCGGCTACACCTTC
J gene: TRBJ2-1; CDR3 length: 15; V gene: TRBV4-1; clone size: .; D gene: TRBD2; CDR3 protein: CASSQAGLDGNEQFF; CDR3 DNA: TGCGCCAGCAGCCAAGCGGGACTAGATGGCAATGAGCAGTTCTTC
J gene: TRBJ2-2; CDR3 length: 14; V gene: TRBV7-6; clone size: .; D gene: .; CDR3 protein: CASSLGGETGELFF; CDR3 DNA: TGTGCCAGCAGCTTAGGCGGGGAAACCGGGGAGCTGTTTTTT
J gene: TRBJ2-7; CDR3 length: 13; V gene: TRBV2; clone size: .; D gene: .; CDR3 protein: CASSEAFSYEQYF; CDR3 DNA: TGTGCCAGCAGTGAAGCTTTCTCCTACGAGCAGTACTTC
J gene: TRBJ2-2; CDR3 length: 13; V gene: TRBV5-4; clone size: few; D gene: .; CDR3 protein: CASSLVSAGELFF; CDR3 DNA: TGTGCCAGCAGCTTGGTCTCGGCCGGGGAGCTGTTTTTT
J gene: TRBJ2-7; CDR3 length: 15; V gene: TRBV28; clone size: .; D gene: .; CDR3 protein: CASSPAGAQIGEQYF; CDR3 DNA: TGTGCCAGCAGTCCCGCCGGGGCCCAAATAGGCGAGCAGTACTTC
J gene: TRBJ1-2; CDR3 length: 12; V gene: TRBV18; clone size: .; D gene: .; CDR3 protein: CASSIEWNGYTF; CDR3 DNA: TGTGCCAGCTCAATCGAATGGAATGGCTACACCTTC
J gene: TRBJ1-2; CDR3 length: 15; V gene: TRBV5-4; clone size: .; D gene: .; CDR3 protein: CASSLIRGRGNGYTF; CDR3 DNA: TGTGCCAGCAGCCTTATTCGGGGGCGCGGTAATGGCTACACCTTC
J gene: TRBJ2-7; CDR3 length: 14; V gene: TRBV19; clone size: .; D gene: .; CDR3 protein: CASSIAEGPYEQYF; CDR3 DNA: TGTGCCAGTAGTATAGCTGAAGGACCCTACGAGCAGTACTTC
J gene: TRBJ1-4; CDR3 length: 15; V gene: TRBV28; clone size: .; D gene: .; CDR3 protein: CASSDSGATNEKLFF; CDR3 DNA: TGTGCCAGCAGTGATTCGGGGGCAACTAATGAAAAACTGTTTTTT
J gene: TRBJ2-7; CDR3 length: 14; V gene: TRBV4-1; clone size: .; D gene: TRBD1; CDR3 protein: CASRATGGTYEQYF; CDR3 DNA: TGCGCCAGCAGGGCGACAGGGGGGACCTACGAGCAGTACTTC
J gene: TRBJ2-1; CDR3 length: 17; V gene: TRBV4-2; clone size: once; D gene: TRBD1; CDR3 protein: CASSPGTGDSSYNEQFF; CDR3 DNA: TGTGCCAGCAGCCCCGGGACAGGGGATAGCTCCTACAATGAGCAGTTCTTC
J gene: TRBJ2-2; CDR3 length: 11; V gene: TRBV10-2; clone size: .; D gene: .; CDR3 protein: CASSGIGELFF; CDR3 DNA: TGCGCCAGCAGTGGTATTGGGGAGCTGTTTTTT
J gene: TRBJ2-6; CDR3 length: 16; V gene: TRBV6-5; clone size: .; D gene: .; CDR3 protein: CASSYSRVPGANVLTF; CDR3 DNA: TGTGCCAGCAGTTACTCTCGGGTCCCTGGGGCCAACGTCCTGACTTTC
J gene: TRBJ2-3; CDR3 length: 12; V gene: TRBV19; clone size: once; D gene: .; CDR3 protein: CASRGTGDTQYF; CDR3 DNA: TGTGCCAGTAGGGGGACTGGAGATACGCAGTATTTT
J gene: TRBJ2-1; CDR3 length: 19; V gene: TRBV9; clone size: .; D gene: TRBD2; CDR3 protein: CASSDGTSGAQASYNEQFF; CDR3 DNA: TGTGCCAGCAGCGACGGGACTAGCGGAGCTCAAGCCTCCTACAATGAGCAGTTCTTC
J gene: TRBJ2-3; CDR3 length: 16; V gene: TRBV7-9; clone size: .; D gene: TRBD2; CDR3 protein: CASSPWTSGITDTQYF; CDR3 DNA: TGTGCCAGCAGTCCGTGGACTAGCGGGATTACAGATACGCAGTATTTT
J gene: TRBJ1-1; CDR3 length: 14; V gene: TRBV10-2; clone size: .; D gene: .; CDR3 protein: CASSGGGTNTEAFF; CDR3 DNA: TGCGCCAGCAGTGGTGGGGGCACGAACACTGAAGCTTTCTTT
J gene: TRBJ2-7; CDR3 length: 11; V gene: TRBV7-8; clone size: .; D gene: .; CDR3 protein: CASSSDYEQYF; CDR3 DNA: TGTGCCAGCAGCTCGGACTACGAGCAGTACTTC
J gene: TRBJ2-3; CDR3 length: 16; V gene: TRBV10-3; clone size: .; D gene: .; CDR3 protein: CAISESRGHGTDTQYF; CDR3 DNA: TGTGCCATCAGTGAGTCAAGGGGTCATGGCACAGATACGCAGTATTTT
J gene: TRBJ2-6; CDR3 length: 16; V gene: TRBV27; clone size: .; D gene: .; CDR3 protein: CASTPLGLSGANVLTF; CDR3 DNA: TGTGCCAGCACCCCCTTAGGGCTGTCTGGGGCCAACGTCCTGACTTTC
J gene: TRBJ2-7; CDR3 length: 11; V gene: TRBV27; clone size: once; D gene: .; CDR3 protein: CASGLPYEQYF; CDR3 DNA: TGTGCCAGCGGACTTCCCTACGAGCAGTACTTC
J gene: TRBJ2-5; CDR3 length: 13; V gene: TRBV7-8; clone size: .; D gene: .; CDR3 protein: CASSYGLGETQYF; CDR3 DNA: TGTGCCAGCAGCTACGGGCTGGGAGAGACCCAGTACTTC
J gene: TRBJ2-6; CDR3 length: 16; V gene: TRBV25-1; clone size: .; D gene: TRBD1; CDR3 protein: CASSVPGGSGANVLTF; CDR3 DNA: TGTGCCAGCAGTGTTCCAGGGGGATCTGGGGCCAACGTCCTGACTTTC
J gene: TRBJ1-5; CDR3 length: 16; V gene: TRBV2; clone size: once; D gene: .; CDR3 protein: CASSEARRNSNQPQHF; CDR3 DNA: TGTGCCAGCAGTGAAGCGCGCAGAAATAGCAATCAGCCCCAGCATTTT
J gene: TRBJ1-5; CDR3 length: 12; V gene: TRBV28; clone size: .; D gene: .; CDR3 protein: CASRPPNQPQHF; CDR3 DNA: TGTGCCAGCAGGCCCCCCAATCAGCCCCAGCATTTT
J gene: TRBJ2-5; CDR3 length: 15; V gene: TRBV7-9; clone size: once; D gene: .; CDR3 protein: CASRPIARVLETQYF; CDR3 DNA: TGTGCCAGCAGACCCATCGCCAGGGTGCTGGAGACCCAGTACTTC
J gene: TRBJ2-7; CDR3 length: 13; V gene: TRBV5-4; clone size: .; D gene: .; CDR3 protein: CASSLAYSREQYF; CDR3 DNA: TGTGCCAGCAGCTTGGCCTATTCTAGGGAGCAGTACTTC
J gene: TRBJ2-7; CDR3 length: 15; V gene: TRBV27; clone size: .; D gene: TRBD2; CDR3 protein: CASSLMLAGAWEQYF; CDR3 DNA: TGTGCCAGCAGTTTAATGCTAGCGGGAGCTTGGGAGCAGTACTTC
J gene: TRBJ2-7; CDR3 length: 14; V gene: TRBV7-7; clone size: .; D gene: TRBD2; CDR3 protein: CASSPGLAGGEQYF; CDR3 DNA: TGTGCCAGCAGCCCGGGACTAGCGGGAGGCGAGCAGTACTTC
J gene: TRBJ2-7; CDR3 length: 16; V gene: TRBV6-1; clone size: .; D gene: .; CDR3 protein: CASSGGGGRLNHEQYF; CDR3 DNA: TGTGCCAGCAGTGGAGGGGGGGGGCGCTTAAACCACGAGCAGTACTTC
J gene: TRBJ1-2; CDR3 length: 16; V gene: TRBV6-1; clone size: .; D gene: .; CDR3 protein: CASSEAGARGYYGYTF; CDR3 DNA: TGTGCCAGCAGTGAAGCCGGGGCCCGGGGTTATTATGGCTACACCTTC
J gene: TRBJ2-3; CDR3 length: 17; V gene: TRBV5-1; clone size: .; D gene: TRBD2; CDR3 protein: CASSLAQTSADTDTQYF; CDR3 DNA: TGCGCCAGCAGCTTGGCCCAGACTAGCGCAGACACAGATACGCAGTATTTT
J gene: TRBJ2-5; CDR3 length: 17; V gene: TRBV19; clone size: .; D gene: TRBD2; CDR3 protein: CASSIGSSGRAAETQYF; CDR3 DNA: TGTGCCAGTAGTATAGGGAGTAGCGGGAGGGCCGCAGAGACCCAGTACTTC
J gene: TRBJ2-7; CDR3 length: 15; V gene: TRBV6-5; clone size: few; D gene: TRBD1; CDR3 protein: CASSYSRQGLREQYF; CDR3 DNA: TGTGCCAGCAGTTACTCGCGACAGGGTCTGAGGGAGCAGTACTTC
J gene: TRBJ1-6; CDR3 length: 15; V gene: TRBV13; clone size: .; D gene: .; CDR3 protein: CASSWGHRGDSPLHF; CDR3 DNA: TGTGCCAGCAGCTGGGGACATAGGGGCGATTCACCCCTCCACTTT
J gene: TRBJ2-7; CDR3 length: 10; V gene: TRBV11-2; clone size: .; D gene: .; CDR3 protein: CASSTYEQYF; CDR3 DNA: TGTGCCAGCAGCACCTACGAGCAGTACTTC